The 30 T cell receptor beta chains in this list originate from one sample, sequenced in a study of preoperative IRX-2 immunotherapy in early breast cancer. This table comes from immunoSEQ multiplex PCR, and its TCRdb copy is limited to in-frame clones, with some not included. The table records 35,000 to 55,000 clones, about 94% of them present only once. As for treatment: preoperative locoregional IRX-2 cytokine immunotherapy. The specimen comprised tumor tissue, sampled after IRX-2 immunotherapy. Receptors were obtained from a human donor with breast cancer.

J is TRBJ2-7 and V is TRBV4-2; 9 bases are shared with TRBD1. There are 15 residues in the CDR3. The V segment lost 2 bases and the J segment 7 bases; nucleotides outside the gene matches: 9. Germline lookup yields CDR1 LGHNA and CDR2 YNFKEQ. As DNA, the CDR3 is TGTGCCAGCAGCCAACCCGGGACAGGGATAGGGGAGCAGTACTTC. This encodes CASSQPGTGIGEQYF.

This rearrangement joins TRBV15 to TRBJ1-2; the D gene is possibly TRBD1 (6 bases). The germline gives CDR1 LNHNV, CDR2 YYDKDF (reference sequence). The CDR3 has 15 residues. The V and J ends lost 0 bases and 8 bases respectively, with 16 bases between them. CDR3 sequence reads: CATSRDRGAGHGYTF. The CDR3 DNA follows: TGTGCCACCAGCAGAGACCGGGGGGCAGGGCACGGCTACACCTTC. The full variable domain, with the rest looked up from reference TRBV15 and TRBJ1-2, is DAMVIQNPRYQVTQFGKPVTLSCSQTLNHNVMYWYQQKSSQAPKLLFHYYDKDFNNEADTPDNFQSRRPNTSFCFLDIRSPGLGDTAMYLCATSRDRGAGHGYTFGSGTRLTVV.

The CDR3 sequence is CSVQRAWQDELGEQFF. The CDR3, as DNA: TGCAGCGTTCAAAGGGCTTGGCAGGATGAGTTAGGTGAGCAGTTCTTC. The rearrangement uses TRBV29-1 and TRBJ2-1; D remains ambiguous. This CDR3 comprises 16 residues. V lost 5 bases to trimming and J lost 9 bases, with 26 bases between them. The germline CDR1 and CDR2 sequences are SQVTM and ANQGSEA.

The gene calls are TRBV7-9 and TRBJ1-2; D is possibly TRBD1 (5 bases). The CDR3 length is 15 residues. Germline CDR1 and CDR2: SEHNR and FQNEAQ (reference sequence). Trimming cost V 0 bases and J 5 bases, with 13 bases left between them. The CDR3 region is CASSLAADGGYGYTF. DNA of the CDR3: TGTGCCAGCAGCTTAGCGGCAGACGGGGGTTATGGCTACACCTTC.

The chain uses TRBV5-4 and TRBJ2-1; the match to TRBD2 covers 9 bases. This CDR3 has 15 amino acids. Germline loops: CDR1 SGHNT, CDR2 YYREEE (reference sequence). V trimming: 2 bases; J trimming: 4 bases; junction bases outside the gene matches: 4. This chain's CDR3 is CASSFGGGAYNEQFF. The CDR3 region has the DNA TGTGCCAGCAGCTTCGGCGGGGGGGCTTACAATGAGCAGTTCTTC.

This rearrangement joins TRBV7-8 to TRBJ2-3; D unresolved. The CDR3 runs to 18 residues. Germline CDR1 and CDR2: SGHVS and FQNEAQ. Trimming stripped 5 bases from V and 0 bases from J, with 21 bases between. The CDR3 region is CASSPPLRYRRSTDTQYF. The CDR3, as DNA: TGTGCCAGCAGCCCCCCCCTGAGGTATCGGCGTAGCACAGATACGCAGTATTTT.

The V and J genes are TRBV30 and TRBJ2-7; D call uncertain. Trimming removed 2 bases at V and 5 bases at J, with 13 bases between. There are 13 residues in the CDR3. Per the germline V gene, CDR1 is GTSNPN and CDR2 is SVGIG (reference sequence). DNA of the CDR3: TGTGCCTGGAGTCCCCTATACCCCCACGAGCAGTACTTC. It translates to CAWSPLYPHEQYF. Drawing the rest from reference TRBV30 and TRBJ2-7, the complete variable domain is SQTIHQWPATLVQPVGSPLSLECTVEGTSNPNLYWYRQAAGRGLQLLFYSVGIGQISSEVPQNLSASRPQDRQFILSSKKLLLSDSGFYLCAWSPLYPHEQYFGPGTRLTVT.

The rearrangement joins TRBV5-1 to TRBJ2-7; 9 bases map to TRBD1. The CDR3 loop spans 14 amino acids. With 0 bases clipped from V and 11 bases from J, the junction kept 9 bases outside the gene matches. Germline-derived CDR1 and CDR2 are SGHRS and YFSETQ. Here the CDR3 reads CASSLAGQGILEYF. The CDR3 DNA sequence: TGCGCCAGCAGCTTGGCGGGACAGGGAATATTGGAGTACTTC.

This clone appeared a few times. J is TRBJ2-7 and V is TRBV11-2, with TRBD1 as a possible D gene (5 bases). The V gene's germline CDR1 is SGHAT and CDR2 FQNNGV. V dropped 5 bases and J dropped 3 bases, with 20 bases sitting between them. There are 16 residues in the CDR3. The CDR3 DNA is TGTGCCAGCAGCCCCTCCCCAGGGTCAGGGTTCTACGAGCAGTACTTC. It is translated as CASSPSPGSGFYEQYF.

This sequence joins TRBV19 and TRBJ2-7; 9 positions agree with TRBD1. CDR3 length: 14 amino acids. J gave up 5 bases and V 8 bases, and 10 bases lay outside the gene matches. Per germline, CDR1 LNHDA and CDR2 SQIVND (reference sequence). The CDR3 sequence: CASHPTGGRNEQYF. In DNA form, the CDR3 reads TGTGCCAGTCACCCCACAGGGGGCCGAAACGAGCAGTACTTC.

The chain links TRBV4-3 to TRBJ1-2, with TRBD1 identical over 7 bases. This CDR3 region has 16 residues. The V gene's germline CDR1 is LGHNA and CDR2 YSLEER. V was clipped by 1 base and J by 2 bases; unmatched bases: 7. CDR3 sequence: CASSQAIGTANYGYTF. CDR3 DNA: TGCGCCAGCAGCCAAGCGATAGGGACAGCCAACTATGGCTACACCTTC.

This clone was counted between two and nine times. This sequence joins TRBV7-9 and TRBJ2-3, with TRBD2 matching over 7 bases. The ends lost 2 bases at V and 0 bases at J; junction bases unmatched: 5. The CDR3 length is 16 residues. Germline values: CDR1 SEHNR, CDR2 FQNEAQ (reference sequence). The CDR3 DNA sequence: TGTGCCAGCAGCTTACGAGCGGGGCTGAGCACAGATACGCAGTATTTT. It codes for CASSLRAGLSTDTQYF.

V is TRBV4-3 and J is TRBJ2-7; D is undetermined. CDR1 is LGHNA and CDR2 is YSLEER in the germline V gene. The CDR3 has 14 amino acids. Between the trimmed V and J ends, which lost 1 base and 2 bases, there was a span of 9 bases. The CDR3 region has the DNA TGCGCCAGCAGCCAAGTTGTCGGCCCCTACGAGCAGTACTTC. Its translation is CASSQVVGPYEQYF.

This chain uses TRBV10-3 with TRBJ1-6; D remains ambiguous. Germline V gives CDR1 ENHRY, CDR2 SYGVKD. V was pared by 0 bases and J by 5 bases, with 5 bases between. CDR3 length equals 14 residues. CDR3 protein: CAISESTDNSPLHF. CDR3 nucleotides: TGTGCCATCAGTGAGTCTACGGATAATTCACCCCTCCACTTT.

For the CDR3, the DNA is TGTGCCAGCAGTTCCGGGACCCTCAGGGAGCAGTACTTC. As protein: CASSSGTLREQYF. This rearrangement joins TRBV28 to TRBJ2-7; D possibly matches TRBD1 or TRBD2 (5 bases each). Germline V CDR1 and CDR2: MDHEN, SYDVKM. V was shortened by 4 bases and J by 7 bases, with 14 bases between the two germline ends. The CDR3 loop spans 13 amino acids.

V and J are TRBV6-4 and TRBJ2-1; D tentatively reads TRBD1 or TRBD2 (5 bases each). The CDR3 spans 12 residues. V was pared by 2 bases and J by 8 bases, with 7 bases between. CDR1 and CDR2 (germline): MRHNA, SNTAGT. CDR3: CASSDRDDEQFF. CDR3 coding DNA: TGTGCCAGCAGTGACCGGGACGATGAGCAGTTCTTC.

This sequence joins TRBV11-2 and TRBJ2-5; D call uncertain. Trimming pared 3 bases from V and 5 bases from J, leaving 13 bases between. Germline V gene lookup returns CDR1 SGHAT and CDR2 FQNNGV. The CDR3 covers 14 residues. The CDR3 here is CASSLAGQRETQYF. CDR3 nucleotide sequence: TGTGCCAGCAGCTTGGCCGGTCAACGGGAGACCCAGTACTTC.

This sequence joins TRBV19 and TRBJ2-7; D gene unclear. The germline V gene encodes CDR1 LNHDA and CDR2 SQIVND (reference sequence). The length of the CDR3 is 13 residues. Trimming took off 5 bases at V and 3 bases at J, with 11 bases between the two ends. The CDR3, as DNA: TGTGCCAGTAGTTATTTCGGCAACTACGAGCAGTACTTC. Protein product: CASSYFGNYEQYF.

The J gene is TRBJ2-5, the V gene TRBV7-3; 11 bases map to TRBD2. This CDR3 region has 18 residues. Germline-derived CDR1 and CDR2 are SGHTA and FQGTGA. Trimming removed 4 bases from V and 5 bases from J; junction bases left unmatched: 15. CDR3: CASSSGTSGQQDGETQYF. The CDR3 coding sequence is TGTGCCAGCAGCTCCGGGACTAGCGGACAACAAGATGGGGAGACCCAGTACTTC. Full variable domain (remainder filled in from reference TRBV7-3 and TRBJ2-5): GAGVSQTPSNKVTEKGKYVELRCDPISGHTALYWYRQSLGQGPEFLIYFQGTGAADDSGLPNDRFFAVRPEGSVSTLKIQRTERGDSAVYLCASSSGTSGQQDGETQYFGPGTRLLVL.

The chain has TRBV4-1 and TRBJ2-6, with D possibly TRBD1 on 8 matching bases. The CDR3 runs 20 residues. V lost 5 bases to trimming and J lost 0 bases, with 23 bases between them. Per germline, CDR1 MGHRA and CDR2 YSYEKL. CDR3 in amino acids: CASSNSAGGTGNSGANVLTF. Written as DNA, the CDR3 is TGCGCCAGCAGCAACTCCGCCGGGGGGACAGGAAACTCTGGGGCCAACGTCCTGACTTTC.

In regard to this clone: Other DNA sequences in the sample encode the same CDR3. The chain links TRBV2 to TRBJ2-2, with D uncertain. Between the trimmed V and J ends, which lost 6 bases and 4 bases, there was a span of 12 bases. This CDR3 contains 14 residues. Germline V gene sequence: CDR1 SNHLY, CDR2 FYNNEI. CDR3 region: CASRVTLTTGELFF. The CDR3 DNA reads TGTGCCAGCAGGGTGACCCTGACCACCGGGGAGCTGTTTTTT.

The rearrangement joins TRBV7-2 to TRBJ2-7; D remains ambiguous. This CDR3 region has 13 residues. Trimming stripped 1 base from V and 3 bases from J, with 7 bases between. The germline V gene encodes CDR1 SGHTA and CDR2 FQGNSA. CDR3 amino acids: CASSLVLVYEQYF. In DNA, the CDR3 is TGTGCCAGCAGCTTAGTTTTGGTCTACGAGCAGTACTTC.

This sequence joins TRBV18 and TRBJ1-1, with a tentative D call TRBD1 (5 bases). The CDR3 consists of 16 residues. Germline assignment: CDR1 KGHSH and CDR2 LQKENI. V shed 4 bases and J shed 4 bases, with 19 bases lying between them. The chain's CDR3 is CASSLRPGEGSTEAFF. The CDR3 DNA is TGTGCCAGCTCACTCAGGCCGGGAGAGGGGAGCACTGAAGCTTTCTTT.

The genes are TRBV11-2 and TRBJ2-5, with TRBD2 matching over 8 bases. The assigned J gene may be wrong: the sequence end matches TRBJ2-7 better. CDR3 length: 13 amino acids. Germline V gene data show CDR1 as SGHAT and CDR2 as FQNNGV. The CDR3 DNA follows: TGTGCCACCGGGGGGGGAAGCTCCTACGAGCAGTACTTC. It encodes CATGGGSSYEQYF.

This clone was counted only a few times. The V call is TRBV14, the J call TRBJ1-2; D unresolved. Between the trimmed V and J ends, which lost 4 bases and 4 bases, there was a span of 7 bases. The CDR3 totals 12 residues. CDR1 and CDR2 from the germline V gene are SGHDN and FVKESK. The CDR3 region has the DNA TGTGCCAGCAGCCCAGGACCCTATGGCTACACCTTC. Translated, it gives CASSPGPYGYTF. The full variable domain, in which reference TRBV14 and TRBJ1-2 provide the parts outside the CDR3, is EAGVTQFPSHSVIEKGQTVTLRCDPISGHDNLYWYRRVMGKEIKFLLHFVKESKQDESGMPNNRFLAERTGGTYSTLKVQPAELEDSGVYFCASSPGPYGYTFGSGTRLTVV.

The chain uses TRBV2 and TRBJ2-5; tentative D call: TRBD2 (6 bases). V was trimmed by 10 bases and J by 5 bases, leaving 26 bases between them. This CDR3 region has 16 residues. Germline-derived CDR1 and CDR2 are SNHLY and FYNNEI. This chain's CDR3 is CAIPNRPLGGMETQYF. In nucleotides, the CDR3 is TGTGCCATACCCAACAGGCCGTTGGGGGGTATGGAGACCCAGTACTTC. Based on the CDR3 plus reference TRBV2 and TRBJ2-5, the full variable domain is EPEVTQTPSHQVTQMGQEVILRCVPISNHLYFYWYRQILGQKVEFLVSFYNNEISEKSEIFDDQFSVERPDGSNFTLKIRSTKLEDSAMYFCAIPNRPLGGMETQYFGPGTRLLVL.

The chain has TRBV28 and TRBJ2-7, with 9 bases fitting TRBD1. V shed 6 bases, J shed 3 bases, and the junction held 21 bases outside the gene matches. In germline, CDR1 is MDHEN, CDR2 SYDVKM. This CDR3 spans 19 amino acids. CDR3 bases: TGTGCCAGCAGCGCAAATGGCGGGGACAGGGCCCGGACCTACTACGAGCAGTACTTC. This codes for CASSANGGDRARTYYEQYF.

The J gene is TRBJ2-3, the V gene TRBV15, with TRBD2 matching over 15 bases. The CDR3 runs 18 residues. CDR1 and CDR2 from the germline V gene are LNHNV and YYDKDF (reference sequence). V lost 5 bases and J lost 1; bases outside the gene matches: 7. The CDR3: CATSGLAGGPVCTDTQYF. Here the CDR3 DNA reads TGTGCCACCAGCGGACTAGCGGGAGGGCCGGTTTGCACAGATACGCAGTATTTT.

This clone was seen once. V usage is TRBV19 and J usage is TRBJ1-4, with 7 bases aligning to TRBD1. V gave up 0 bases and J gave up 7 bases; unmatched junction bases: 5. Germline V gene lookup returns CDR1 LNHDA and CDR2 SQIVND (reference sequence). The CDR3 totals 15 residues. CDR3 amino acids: CASSIDRTGSEKLFF. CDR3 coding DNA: TGTGCCAGTAGTATAGACCGGACAGGAAGTGAAAAACTGTTTTTT.

DNA of the CDR3: TGTGCCAGCAGCTTAGCCGGGACAGGGCCGTTGTTTTTT. Its translation: CASSLAGTGPLFF. The chain recombines TRBV7-7 with TRBJ1-4, with 9 bases lining up with TRBD1. Germline values: CDR1 SSHAT, CDR2 FNYEAQ (reference sequence). The CDR3 consists of 13 residues. J lost 15 bases, V lost 0 bases, and 5 bases had no gene match.